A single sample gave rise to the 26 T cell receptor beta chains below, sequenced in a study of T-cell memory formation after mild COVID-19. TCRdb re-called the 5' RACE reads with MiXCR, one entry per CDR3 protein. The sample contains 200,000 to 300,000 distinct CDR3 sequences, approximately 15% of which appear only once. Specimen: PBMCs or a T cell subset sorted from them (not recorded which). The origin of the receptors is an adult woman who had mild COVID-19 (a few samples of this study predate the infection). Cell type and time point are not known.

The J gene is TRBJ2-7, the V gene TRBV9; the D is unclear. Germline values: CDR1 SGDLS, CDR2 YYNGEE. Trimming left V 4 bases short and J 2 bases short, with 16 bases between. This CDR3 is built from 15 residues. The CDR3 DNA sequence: TGTGCCAGCAGCCCCTCGGAACTCACACCCTACGAGCAGTACTTC. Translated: CASSPSELTPYEQYF.

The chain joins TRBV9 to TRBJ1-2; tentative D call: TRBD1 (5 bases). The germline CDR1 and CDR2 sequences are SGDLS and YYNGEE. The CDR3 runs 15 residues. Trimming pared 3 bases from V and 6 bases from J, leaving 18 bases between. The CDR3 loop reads CASSATGRSWDGYTF. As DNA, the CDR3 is TGTGCCAGCAGCGCCACAGGACGGTCCTGGGATGGCTACACCTTC.

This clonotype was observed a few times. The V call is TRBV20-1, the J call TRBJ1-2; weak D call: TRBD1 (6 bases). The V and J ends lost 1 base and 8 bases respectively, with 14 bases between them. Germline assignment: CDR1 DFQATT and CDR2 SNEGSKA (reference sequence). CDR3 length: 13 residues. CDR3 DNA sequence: TGCAGTGCTAGAGCAGGGGTAAAGTTGGGCTACACCTTC. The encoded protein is CSARAGVKLGYTF.

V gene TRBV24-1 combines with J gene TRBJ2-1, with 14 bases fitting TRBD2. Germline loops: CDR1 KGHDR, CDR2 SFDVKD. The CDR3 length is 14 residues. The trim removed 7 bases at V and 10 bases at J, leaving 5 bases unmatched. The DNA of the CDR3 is TGTGCCACCAGAGGACTAGCGGGAGGTAGCGAGCAGTTCTTC. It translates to CATRGLAGGSEQFF.

For the CDR3, the DNA is TGTGCCAGCTCACCCGACAGTTCTGGGACCCAGTACTTC. Amino acid sequence: CASSPDSSGTQYF. V usage is TRBV18 and J usage is TRBJ2-5, with TRBD1 as a possible D gene (5 bases). The CDR3 length is 13 residues. The ends were cut back, 3 bases at V and 7 bases at J, with 12 bases in the middle. The germline V gene has CDR1 KGHSH and CDR2 LQKENI.

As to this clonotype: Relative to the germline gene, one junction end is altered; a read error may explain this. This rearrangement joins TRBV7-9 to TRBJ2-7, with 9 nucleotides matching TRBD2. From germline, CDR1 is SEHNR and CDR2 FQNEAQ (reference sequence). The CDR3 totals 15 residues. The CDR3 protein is CASSPPGTSSNEQYF. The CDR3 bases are TGTGCCAGCAGCCCCCCCGGGACTAGCTCCAACGAGCAGTACTTC.

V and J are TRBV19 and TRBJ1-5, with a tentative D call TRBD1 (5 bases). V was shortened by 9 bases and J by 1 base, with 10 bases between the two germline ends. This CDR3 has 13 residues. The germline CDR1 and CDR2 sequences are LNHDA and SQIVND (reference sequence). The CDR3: CASRDVSNQPQHF. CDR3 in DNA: TGTGCCAGCCGGGACGTCAGCAATCAGCCCCAGCATTTT.

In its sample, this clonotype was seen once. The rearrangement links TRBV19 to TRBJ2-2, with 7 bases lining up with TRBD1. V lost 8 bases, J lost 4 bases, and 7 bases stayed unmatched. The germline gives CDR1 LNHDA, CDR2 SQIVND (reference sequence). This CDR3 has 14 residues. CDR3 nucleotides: TGTGCCAGTCTACAGGGGCTCCGCACCGGGGAGCTGTTTTTT. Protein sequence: CASLQGLRTGELFF.

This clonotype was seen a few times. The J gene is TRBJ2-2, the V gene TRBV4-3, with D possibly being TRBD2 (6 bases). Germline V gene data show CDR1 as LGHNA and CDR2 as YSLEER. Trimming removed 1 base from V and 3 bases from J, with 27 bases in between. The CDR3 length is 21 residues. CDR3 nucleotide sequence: TGCGCCAGCAGCCAAGGTGTGACGGGAGACGTTAGAGCGAACGACACCGGGGAGCTGTTTTTT. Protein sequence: CASSQGVTGDVRANDTGELFF.

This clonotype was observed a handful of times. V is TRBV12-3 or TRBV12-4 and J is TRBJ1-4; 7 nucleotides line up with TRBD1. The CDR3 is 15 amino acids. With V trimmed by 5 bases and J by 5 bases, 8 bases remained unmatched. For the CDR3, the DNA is TGTGCCAGCAGTCCCTTGCCGGGACAGAATGAAAAACTGTTTTTT. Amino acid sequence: CASSPLPGQNEKLFF.

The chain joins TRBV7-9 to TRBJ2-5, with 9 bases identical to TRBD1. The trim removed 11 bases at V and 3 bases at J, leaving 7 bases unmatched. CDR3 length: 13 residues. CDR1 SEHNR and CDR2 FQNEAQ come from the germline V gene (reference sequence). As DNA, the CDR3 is TGTGCCTGCGGGACAGGGTTGAAAGAGACCCAGTACTTC. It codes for CACGTGLKETQYF.

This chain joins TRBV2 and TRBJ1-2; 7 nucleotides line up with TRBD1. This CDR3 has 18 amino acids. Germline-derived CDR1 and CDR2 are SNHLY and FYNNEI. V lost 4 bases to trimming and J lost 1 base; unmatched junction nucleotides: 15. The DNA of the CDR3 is TGTGCCAGCAGTGTTAAGTTGACAGGGAAAACGATTAACTATGGCTACACCTTC. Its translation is CASSVKLTGKTINYGYTF.

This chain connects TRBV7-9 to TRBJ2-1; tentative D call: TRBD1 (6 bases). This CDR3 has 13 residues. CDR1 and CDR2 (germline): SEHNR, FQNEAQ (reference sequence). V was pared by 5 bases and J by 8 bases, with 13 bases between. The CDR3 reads CASSQGQSDEQFF. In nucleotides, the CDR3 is TGTGCCAGCAGCCAAGGACAGAGCGATGAGCAGTTCTTC.

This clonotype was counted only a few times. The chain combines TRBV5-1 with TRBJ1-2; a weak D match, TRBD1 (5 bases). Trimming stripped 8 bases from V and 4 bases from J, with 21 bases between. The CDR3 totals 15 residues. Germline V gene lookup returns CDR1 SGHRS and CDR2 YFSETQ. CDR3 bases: TGCGCCAGGGAGCTCCAGGGTCTAAATCGCTATGGCTACACCTTC. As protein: CARELQGLNRYGYTF.

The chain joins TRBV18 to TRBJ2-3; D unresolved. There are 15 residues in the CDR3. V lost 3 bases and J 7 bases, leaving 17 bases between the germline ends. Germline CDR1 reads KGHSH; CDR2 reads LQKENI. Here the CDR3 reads CASSPLAGDTNTQYF. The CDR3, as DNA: TGTGCCAGCTCACCCCTCGCAGGAGACACGAATACGCAGTATTTT. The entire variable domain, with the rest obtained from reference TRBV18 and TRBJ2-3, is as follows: NAGVMQNPRHLVRRRGQEARLRCSPMKGHSHVYWYRQLPEEGLKFMVYLQKENIIDESGMPKERFSAEFPKEGPSILRIQQVVRGDSAAYFCASSPLAGDTNTQYFGPGTRLTVL.

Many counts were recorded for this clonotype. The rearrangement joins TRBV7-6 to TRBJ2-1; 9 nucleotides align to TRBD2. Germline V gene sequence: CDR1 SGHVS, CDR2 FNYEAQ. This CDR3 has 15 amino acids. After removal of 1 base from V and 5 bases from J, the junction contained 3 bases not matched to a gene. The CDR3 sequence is CASSLGGRADNEQFF. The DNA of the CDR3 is TGTGCCAGCAGCTTAGGCGGGAGGGCCGACAATGAGCAGTTCTTC. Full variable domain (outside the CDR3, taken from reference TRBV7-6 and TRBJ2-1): GAGVSQSPRYKVTKRGQDVALRCDPISGHVSLYWYRQALGQGPEFLTYFNYEAQQDKSGLPNDRFSAERPEGSISTLTIQRTEQRDSAMYRCASSLGGRADNEQFFGPGTRLTVL.

CDR3 DNA sequence: TGCGCCAGCAGCCCAAGTCCCGGGACTAGACACACCGGGGAGCTGTTTTTT. Protein product: CASSPSPGTRHTGELFF. The chain couples TRBV5-1 to TRBJ2-2; 8 bases are shared with TRBD2. Germline V gene sequence: CDR1 SGHRS, CDR2 YFSETQ. The CDR3 consists of 17 residues. The V segment lost 4 bases and the J segment 3 bases; nucleotides outside the gene matches: 11.

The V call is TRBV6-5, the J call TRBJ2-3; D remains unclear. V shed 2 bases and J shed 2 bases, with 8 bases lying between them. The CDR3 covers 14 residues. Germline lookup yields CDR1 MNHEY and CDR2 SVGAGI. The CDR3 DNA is TGTGCCAGCAGTTACACGCGTCCCACAGATACGCAGTATTTT. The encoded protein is CASSYTRPTDTQYF.

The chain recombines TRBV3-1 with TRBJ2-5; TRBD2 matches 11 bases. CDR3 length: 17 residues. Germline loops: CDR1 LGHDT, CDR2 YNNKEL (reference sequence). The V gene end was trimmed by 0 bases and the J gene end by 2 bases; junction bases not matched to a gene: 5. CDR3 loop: CASSQEPLAGGQETQYF. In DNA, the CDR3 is TGTGCCAGCAGCCAAGAACCCCTAGCGGGGGGTCAAGAGACCCAGTACTTC.

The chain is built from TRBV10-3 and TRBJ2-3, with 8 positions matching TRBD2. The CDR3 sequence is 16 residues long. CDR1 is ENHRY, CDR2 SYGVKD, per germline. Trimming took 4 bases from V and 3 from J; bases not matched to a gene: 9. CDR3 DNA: TGTGCCATCAGTGGACGGGGGGGGAGCGGTACAGATACGCAGTATTTT. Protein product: CAISGRGGSGTDTQYF.

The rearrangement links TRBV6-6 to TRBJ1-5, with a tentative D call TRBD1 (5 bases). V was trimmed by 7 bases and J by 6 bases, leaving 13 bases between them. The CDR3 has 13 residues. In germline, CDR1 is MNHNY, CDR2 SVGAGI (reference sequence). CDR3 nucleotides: TGTGCCAGCACCAACGCGGGGGTTCAGCCCCAGCATTTT. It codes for CASTNAGVQPQHF.

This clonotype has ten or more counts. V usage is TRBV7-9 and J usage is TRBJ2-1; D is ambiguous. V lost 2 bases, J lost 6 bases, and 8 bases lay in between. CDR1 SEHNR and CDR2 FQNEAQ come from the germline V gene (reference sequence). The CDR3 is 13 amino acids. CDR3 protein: CASSLNGFNEQFF. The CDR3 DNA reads TGTGCCAGCAGCTTAAACGGGTTCAATGAGCAGTTCTTC.

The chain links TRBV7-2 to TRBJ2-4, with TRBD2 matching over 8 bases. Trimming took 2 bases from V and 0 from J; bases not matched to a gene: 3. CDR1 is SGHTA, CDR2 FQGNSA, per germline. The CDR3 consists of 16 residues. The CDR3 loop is CASSLLAGLAKNIQYF. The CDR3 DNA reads TGTGCCAGCAGCTTACTAGCGGGCTTAGCCAAAAACATTCAGTACTTC.

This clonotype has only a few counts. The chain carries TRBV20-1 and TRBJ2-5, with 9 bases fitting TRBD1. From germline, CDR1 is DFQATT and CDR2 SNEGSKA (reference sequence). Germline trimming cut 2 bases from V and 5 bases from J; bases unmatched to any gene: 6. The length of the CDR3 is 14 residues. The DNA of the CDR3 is TGCAGTGCTAGACAACAGGGGGCGCGGGAGACCCAGTACTTC. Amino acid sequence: CSARQQGARETQYF.

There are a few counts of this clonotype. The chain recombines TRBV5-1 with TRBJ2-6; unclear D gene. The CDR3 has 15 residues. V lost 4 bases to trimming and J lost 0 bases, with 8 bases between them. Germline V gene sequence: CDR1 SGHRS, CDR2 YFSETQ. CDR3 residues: CASSVSSSGANVLTF. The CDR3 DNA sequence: TGCGCCAGCAGCGTGTCCTCCTCTGGGGCCAACGTCCTGACTTTC.

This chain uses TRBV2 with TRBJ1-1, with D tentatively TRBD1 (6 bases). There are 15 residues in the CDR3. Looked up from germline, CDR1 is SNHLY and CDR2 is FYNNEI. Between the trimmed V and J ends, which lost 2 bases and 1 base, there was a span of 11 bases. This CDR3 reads CASSEWGQSNTEAFF. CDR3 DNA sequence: TGTGCCAGCAGTGAATGGGGGCAGTCGAACACTGAAGCTTTCTTT.